This is a list of T cell receptor beta chains from one sample in a study of shared clonotypes between healthy human individuals. The data were produced by immunoSEQ multiplex PCR, yet TCRdb's version contains in-frame clones alone and is incomplete. The sample has roughly 1,000,000 clones, 78% seen once. What was sequenced was memory CD4+ T cells from PBMCs. Receptor source: a man younger than 35 in good health. Some clones in this sample may be carry-over from other donors' samples. Each CDR3 is given with its conserved first and last residue. D genes are given only for firm matches. Clone size appears in some rows only: once, few, many, or a class for an expanded clone.

d_call | j_call | v_call | clone_size | cdr3_aa | cdr3_nt
. | TRBJ2-5 | TRBV18 | . | CASSQDQETQYF | TGTGCCAGCTCACAGGACCAAGAGACCCAGTACTTC
. | TRBJ2-1 | TRBV7-9 | . | CASSRWANEQFF | TGTGCCAGCAGCCGGTGGGCCAATGAGCAGTTCTTC
TRBD1 | TRBJ1-1 | TRBV28 | . | CAIQGMNTEAFF | TGTGCCATACAGGGGATGAACACTGAAGCTTTCTTT
. | TRBJ1-5 | TRBV7-2 | . | CASSFGGQPQHF | TGTGCCAGCAGCTTCGGAGGCCAGCCCCAGCATTTT
. | TRBJ1-3 | TRBV10-3 | . | CAISVGGGNTIYF | TGTGCCATCAGTGTCGGGGGTGGAAACACCATATATTTT
. | TRBJ2-3 | TRBV5-1 | . | CASSLGFGTDTQYF | TGCGCCAGCAGCTTGGGGTTTGGAACAGATACGCAGTATTTT
. | TRBJ2-5 | TRBV7-2 | . | CASSLAWTPEQETQYF | TGTGCCAGCAGCTTGGCGTGGACTCCAGAACAAGAGACCCAGTACTTC
. | TRBJ2-6 | TRBV6-1 | few | CASSERHSGANVLTF | TGTGCCAGCAGTGAAAGGCACTCTGGGGCCAACGTCCTGACTTTC
TRBD1 | TRBJ2-1 | TRBV5-1 | . | CASGQGVGEGYNEQFF | TGCGCCAGCGGACAGGGTGTGGGGGAAGGTTACAATGAGCAGTTCTTC
. | TRBJ2-5 | TRBV7-3 | . | CASSSTPMETQYF | TGTGCCAGCAGCTCCACCCCTATGGAGACCCAGTACTTC
. | TRBJ2-7 | TRBV5-1 | . | CASWTTRHEQYF | TGCGCCAGCTGGACAACGAGGCACGAGCAGTACTTC
. | TRBJ1-2 | TRBV27 | . | CASTSVQANYGYTF | TGTGCCAGCACCTCGGTCCAAGCTAACTATGGCTACACCTTC
. | TRBJ1-4 | TRBV30 | . | CAWSGDTNEKLFF | TGTGCCTGGAGTGGGGATACTAATGAAAAACTGTTTTTT
. | TRBJ1-4 | TRBV18 | . | CASSPGARREKLFF | TGTGCCAGCTCACCAGGGGCGCGTCGGGAAAAACTGTTTTTT
. | TRBJ2-7 | TRBV5-1 | . | CASSLHYNSYEQYF | TGCGCCAGCAGCTTGCACTACAACTCCTACGAGCAGTACTTC
TRBD1 | TRBJ1-1 | TRBV18 | . | CASSPGTGAQGTEAFF | TGTGCCAGCTCACCCGGGACAGGAGCCCAGGGCACTGAAGCTTTCTTT
. | TRBJ2-7 | TRBV6-1 | . | CASSEVSSDRTTYEQYF | TGTGCCAGCAGTGAAGTGTCGAGCGACAGGACCACCTACGAGCAGTACTTC
. | TRBJ2-1 | TRBV9 | . | CASSGNYEQFF | TGTGCCAGCAGCGGAAACTATGAGCAGTTCTTC
. | TRBJ2-3 | TRBV10-3 | few | CASKTGASTDTQYF | TGTGCCTCAAAGACGGGTGCTAGCACAGATACGCAGTATTTT
TRBD2 | TRBJ2-1 | TRBV28 | . | CASSLSPRAGHYNEQFF | TGTGCCAGCAGTTTATCCCCCAGAGCGGGGCACTACAATGAGCAGTTCTTC
. | TRBJ2-7 | TRBV10-3 | . | CAISGRGDYEQYF | TGTGCCATCAGTGGGAGGGGGGACTACGAGCAGTACTTC
. | TRBJ2-5 | TRBV7-9 | once | CASSARQDGSETQYF | TGTGCCAGCAGCGCCCGACAGGACGGGTCAGAGACCCAGTACTTC
TRBD1 | TRBJ1-5 | TRBV4-1 | . | CASSQPTPLGSTGESNQPQHF | TGCGCCAGCAGCCAACCTACTCCCCTGGGGTCGACAGGGGAGAGCAATCAGCCCCAGCATTTT
. | TRBJ1-2 | TRBV19 | . | CASRAPGLGSHYGYTF | TGTGCCAGTAGGGCTCCAGGGTTAGGGTCCCACTATGGCTACACCTTC
. | TRBJ2-2 | TRBV18 | . | CASSPALAGYTGELFF | TGTGCCAGCTCACCAGCCTTGGCAGGGTACACCGGGGAGCTGTTTTTT
TRBD2 | TRBJ2-5 | TRBV11-1 | . | CASSFGGVQETQYF | TGTGCCAGCAGCTTCGGGGGGGTCCAAGAGACCCAGTACTTC
. | TRBJ1-2 | TRBV7-2 | . | CASTRQSGGYTF | TGTGCCAGCACCAGGCAGTCGGGTGGCTACACCTTC
TRBD1 | TRBJ1-1 | TRBV19 | . | CASSSYRGRSTEAFF | TGTGCCAGTAGTTCGTACAGGGGGCGGAGCACTGAAGCTTTCTTT
. | TRBJ2-5 | TRBV4-3 | . | CASSQDLVVPEGHGETQYF | TGCGCCAGCAGCCAAGATTTGGTGGTCCCCGAGGGACACGGGGAGACCCAGTACTTC
TRBD2 | TRBJ2-1 | TRBV5-1 | few | CASTRGVLDNEQFF | TGCGCCAGCACCCGGGGGGTCCTAGACAATGAGCAGTTCTTC
. | TRBJ2-5 | TRBV12-5 | . | CASGLSGAQETQYF | TGTGCTAGTGGTTTGAGCGGAGCTCAAGAGACCCAGTACTTC
. | TRBJ1-1 | TRBV28 | once | CASSSPNGGHTEAFF | TGTGCCAGCAGTTCACCCAATGGGGGGCACACTGAAGCTTTCTTT
. | TRBJ1-4 | TRBV28 | . | CASARGTRTTEKLFF | TGTGCCAGCGCTCGGGGAACGAGGACGACTGAAAAACTGTTTTTT
TRBD1 | TRBJ2-5 | TRBV5-1 | . | CASSVVGTAEETQYF | TGCGCCAGCAGCGTAGTCGGGACAGCCGAAGAGACCCAGTACTTC
. | TRBJ2-2 | TRBV5-4 | . | CASSAASRDTGELFF | TGTGCCAGCAGCGCCGCCAGCCGAGACACCGGGGAGCTGTTTTTT
TRBD2 | TRBJ2-2 | TRBV9 | . | CASSVGLGRAVGTGELFF | TGTGCCAGCAGCGTAGGTCTCGGGAGGGCCGTTGGCACCGGGGAGCTGTTTTTT
TRBD1 | TRBJ1-5 | TRBV18 | . | CASSRGQPYSNQPQHF | TGTGCCAGCTCCAGGGGACAGCCTTATAGCAATCAGCCCCAGCATTTT
. | TRBJ2-3 | TRBV5-4 | . | CASSLGSTDTQYF | TGTGCCAGCAGTTTGGGGAGCACAGATACGCAGTATTTT
TRBD2 | TRBJ2-3 | TRBV18 | . | CASSPVAGADTQYF | TGTGCCAGCTCCCCCGTGGCGGGAGCAGATACGCAGTATTTT
. | TRBJ1-1 | TRBV7-3 | few | CASSLHMNTEAFF | TGTGCCAGCAGCTTACACATGAACACTGAAGCTTTCTTT
. | TRBJ2-1 | TRBV4-1 | . | CASSQVGAGRSYNEQFF | TGCGCCAGCAGCCAAGTCGGGGCGGGAAGGTCCTACAATGAGCAGTTCTTC
. | TRBJ1-2 | TRBV28 | . | CASSFTENYGYTF | TGTGCCAGCAGTTTTACGGAGAACTATGGCTACACCTTC
TRBD2 | TRBJ2-1 | TRBV4-1 | . | CASSQGRTSGSMGEGEQFF | TGCGCCAGCAGCCAAGGCCGGACTAGCGGGAGCATGGGGGAGGGTGAGCAGTTCTTC
. | TRBJ2-7 | TRBV11-2 | . | CASSSPSDGDEQYF | TGTGCCAGCAGCTCCCCCTCAGATGGGGACGAGCAGTACTTC
. | TRBJ2-2 | TRBV28 | . | CASSLFTGELFF | TGTGCCAGCAGTTTATTTACCGGGGAGCTGTTTTTT
. | TRBJ2-1 | TRBV5-1 | few | CASSAGAAYNEQFF | TGCGCCAGCAGCGCCGGGGCCGCGTACAATGAGCAGTTCTTC
TRBD2 | TRBJ2-2 | TRBV23-1 | . | CASSPRKAGVYTGELFF | TGCGCCAGCAGTCCACGAAAAGCGGGAGTGTACACCGGGGAGCTGTTTTTT
. | TRBJ1-2 | TRBV6-1 | . | CASSADRSYGYTF | TGTGCCAGCAGTGCTGACAGATCTTATGGCTACACCTTC
. | TRBJ2-2 | TRBV29-1 | . | CSAYGLTNTGELFF | TGCAGCGCTTATGGCTTGACGAACACCGGGGAGCTGTTTTTT
. | TRBJ2-7 | TRBV7-9 | . | CASSLEGGPLEQYF | TGTGCCAGCAGCTTAGAAGGAGGGCCCCTCGAGCAGTACTTC
. | TRBJ1-2 | TRBV4-3 | . | CASSQEKQSYGYTF | TGCGCCAGCAGCCAAGAGAAACAGTCCTATGGCTACACCTTC
. | TRBJ2-6 | TRBV9 | . | CASRASGANVLTF | TGTGCCAGCAGGGCATCTGGGGCCAACGTCCTGACTTTC
. | TRBJ1-5 | TRBV28 | . | CASSLGSNSNQPQHF | TGTGCCAGCAGTTTAGGCAGTAATAGCAATCAGCCCCAGCATTTT
. | TRBJ2-5 | TRBV4-1 | . | CASSQGTAETQYF | TGCGCCAGCAGCCAAGGCACAGCGGAGACCCAGTACTTC